These T cell receptor beta chains were read from a single sample in a study of blood T cell repertoires in COVID-19. Measured with immunoSEQ multiplex PCR; TCRdb has only the in-frame clones, and not every one. This repertoire shows 250,000 or so clones, 85% to 90% found once; its top ten account for approximately 4%. Sequencing was performed on PBMCs or T cells enriched from blood (not recorded which). The source is a woman aged 25 to 39 with acute COVID-19. Each CDR3 is given with its conserved first and last residue. A D gene is named only where the DNA matches it firmly. Some rows mark clone size as missing; the rest say once, few, many or name a class of expanded clone.

D: TRBD2; length: 17; J: TRBJ2-5; size: NA; V: TRBV7-9; CDR3: CASSLRGIAGEGETQYF; DNA: TGTGCCAGCAGCTTAAGAGGGATAGCGGGAGAGGGAGAGACCCAGTACTTC
D: NA; length: 17; J: TRBJ2-7; size: NA; V: TRBV15; CDR3: CATSSDREALFLYEQYF; DNA: TGTGCCACCAGCAGCGACAGGGAGGCCTTATTCCTCTACGAGCAGTACTTC
D: TRBD2; length: 15; J: TRBJ2-7; size: NA; V: TRBV30; CDR3: CAWSSGLAGGHEQYF; DNA: TGTGCCTGGAGTAGCGGACTAGCGGGAGGCCACGAGCAGTACTTC
D: NA; length: 16; J: TRBJ2-2; size: NA; V: TRBV28; CDR3: CASNTLLGDFTGELFF; DNA: TGTGCCAGCAATACTCTTTTGGGGGACTTTACCGGGGAGCTGTTTTTT
D: NA; length: 16; J: TRBJ2-1; size: NA; V: TRBV4-1; CDR3: CASSQVLVREWHEQFF; DNA: TGCGCCAGCAGCCAAGTATTGGTTCGGGAGTGGCATGAGCAGTTCTTC
D: NA; length: 13; J: TRBJ2-3; size: once; V: TRBV12-3/TRBV12-4; CDR3: CASSLEGVDTQYF; DNA: TGTGCCAGCAGTTTAGAGGGGGTAGATACGCAGTATTTT
D: TRBD1; length: 15; J: TRBJ1-5; size: NA; V: TRBV6-2/TRBV6-3; CDR3: CASSLGQVPNQPQHF; DNA: TGTGCCAGCAGCCTGGGACAGGTCCCCAATCAGCCCCAGCATTTT
D: TRBD2; length: 15; J: TRBJ2-7; size: NA; V: TRBV6-1; CDR3: CASSEASGNPYEQYF; DNA: TGTGCCAGCAGTGAAGCAAGCGGGAACCCCTACGAGCAGTACTTC
D: TRBD1; length: 14; J: TRBJ2-2; size: NA; V: TRBV7-2; CDR3: CASSPQTGPGELFF; DNA: TGTGCCAGCAGCCCTCAGACAGGGCCCGGGGAGCTGTTTTTT
D: NA; length: 13; J: TRBJ2-1; size: NA; V: TRBV28; CDR3: CASVSFSYNEQFF; DNA: TGTGCCAGCGTTTCATTCTCCTACAATGAGCAGTTCTTC
D: NA; length: 12; J: TRBJ2-1; size: NA; V: TRBV28; CDR3: CASSPGRNEQFF; DNA: TGTGCCAGCAGCCCAGGTCGGAATGAGCAGTTCTTC
D: TRBD1; length: 15; J: TRBJ1-1; size: NA; V: TRBV7-2; CDR3: CASSFGTGIRTEAFF; DNA: TGTGCCAGCAGCTTCGGGACAGGGATAAGAACTGAAGCTTTCTTT
D: NA; length: 12; J: TRBJ2-5; size: many; V: TRBV9; CDR3: CASGGQEETQYF; DNA: TGTGCCAGCGGAGGGCAGGAAGAGACCCAGTACTTC
D: NA; length: 13; J: TRBJ1-3; size: NA; V: TRBV28; CDR3: CASSWGDGNTIYF; DNA: TGTGCCAGCAGTTGGGGCGACGGAAACACCATATATTTT
D: TRBD1; length: 14; J: TRBJ2-7; size: once; V: TRBV19; CDR3: CASSHKQGAYEQYF; DNA: TGTGCCAGTAGCCACAAACAGGGGGCCTACGAGCAGTACTTC
D: TRBD1; length: 14; J: TRBJ2-7; size: NA; V: TRBV5-1; CDR3: CASSSRTGLYEQYF; DNA: TGCGCCAGCAGCTCTCGGACAGGGCTCTACGAGCAGTACTTC
D: NA; length: 16; J: TRBJ2-3; size: NA; V: TRBV7-9; CDR3: CASSAPGSTSTDTQYF; DNA: TGTGCCAGCAGCGCCCCGGGGTCTACTAGCACAGATACGCAGTATTTT
D: NA; length: 14; J: TRBJ1-1; size: NA; V: TRBV28; CDR3: CASTFTRGRTEAFF; DNA: TGTGCCAGCACTTTTACGCGGGGTCGTACTGAAGCTTTCTTT
D: NA; length: 17; J: TRBJ2-1; size: NA; V: TRBV24-1; CDR3: CATSAGGDSGGLDEQFF; DNA: TGTGCCACCAGTGCCGGAGGGGACAGTGGGGGTCTCGATGAGCAGTTCTTC
D: TRBD2; length: 21; J: TRBJ2-3; size: NA; V: TRBV2; CDR3: CASSRRSGLAGVGGPPDTQYF; DNA: TGTGCCAGCAGCCGAAGGTCGGGACTAGCGGGAGTAGGGGGCCCCCCAGATACGCAGTATTTT
D: NA; length: 15; J: TRBJ2-7; size: NA; V: TRBV5-1; CDR3: CASSLGGGTFYEQYF; DNA: TGCGCCAGCAGCTTAGGAGGGGGCACTTTTTACGAGCAGTACTTC
D: NA; length: 12; J: TRBJ1-2; size: NA; V: TRBV29-1; CDR3: CSVAGGPHGYTF; DNA: TGCAGCGTTGCGGGGGGGCCCCATGGCTACACCTTC
D: TRBD1; length: 14; J: TRBJ2-7; size: NA; V: TRBV28; CDR3: CASSLSGQGLEQYF; DNA: TGTGCCAGCAGTTTGTCGGGACAGGGTCTCGAGCAGTACTTC
D: NA; length: 15; J: TRBJ1-1; size: NA; V: TRBV6-5; CDR3: CASSYSTGPNTEAFF; DNA: TGTGCCAGCAGTTACTCTACAGGGCCTAACACTGAAGCTTTCTTT
D: TRBD1; length: 12; J: TRBJ1-1; size: NA; V: TRBV29-1; CDR3: CSVRDRGAEAFF; DNA: TGCAGCGTCCGTGACAGGGGCGCTGAAGCTTTCTTT
D: NA; length: 12; J: TRBJ1-1; size: NA; V: TRBV24-1; CDR3: CATSFGNTEAFF; DNA: TGTGCCACCAGCTTCGGGAACACTGAAGCTTTCTTT
D: NA; length: 11; J: TRBJ2-7; size: NA; V: TRBV25-1; CDR3: CASSGGPGEYF; DNA: TGTGCCAGCAGTGGGGGTCCGGGAGAGTACTTC
D: NA; length: 15; J: TRBJ2-7; size: NA; V: TRBV6-5; CDR3: CASSYLGGGSYEQYF; DNA: TGTGCCAGCAGTTACCTGGGAGGGGGTTCCTACGAGCAGTACTTC
D: TRBD2; length: 15; J: TRBJ2-7; size: NA; V: TRBV7-2; CDR3: CASSPGLAGGDEQYF; DNA: TGTGCCAGCAGCCCGGGACTAGCGGGAGGAGACGAGCAGTACTTC
D: NA; length: 17; J: TRBJ1-1; size: NA; V: TRBV19; CDR3: CASSILLLDRPNTEAFF; DNA: TGTGCCAGTAGTATTTTGTTGTTGGACAGACCGAACACTGAAGCTTTCTTT
D: TRBD1; length: 13; J: TRBJ2-7; size: NA; V: TRBV7-2; CDR3: CASSPQGAYEQYF; DNA: TGTGCCAGCAGCCCCCAGGGGGCCTACGAGCAGTACTTC
D: NA; length: 14; J: TRBJ2-7; size: NA; V: TRBV27; CDR3: CASGRGARLGEQYF; DNA: TGTGCCAGCGGCCGGGGGGCCCGACTAGGGGAGCAGTACTTC
D: TRBD1; length: 14; J: TRBJ1-2; size: few; V: TRBV28; CDR3: CASSSQGANYGYTF; DNA: TGTGCCAGCAGTTCACAGGGGGCGAACTATGGCTACACCTTC
D: NA; length: 16; J: TRBJ2-7; size: NA; V: TRBV11-1; CDR3: CASSLGRTTFSYEQYF; DNA: TGTGCCAGCAGCTTAGGACGGACTACCTTCTCCTACGAGCAGTACTTC
D: TRBD2; length: 14; J: TRBJ2-1; size: NA; V: TRBV28; CDR3: CASSLRTSDGEQFF; DNA: TGTGCCAGCAGTTTACGAACTAGCGACGGTGAGCAGTTCTTC
D: TRBD2; length: 16; J: TRBJ2-1; size: NA; V: TRBV24-1; CDR3: CATSDLGLAGDNEQFF; DNA: TGTGCCACCAGTGACCTGGGACTAGCGGGAGACAATGAGCAGTTCTTC
D: TRBD1; length: 17; J: TRBJ1-3; size: NA; V: TRBV5-1; CDR3: CASSLEQGGKTGNTIYF; DNA: TGCGCCAGCAGCTTGGAACAGGGGGGAAAAACTGGAAACACCATATATTTT
D: TRBD2; length: 19; J: TRBJ2-2; size: NA; V: TRBV19; CDR3: CASSSEGLAGGPHTGELFF; DNA: TGTGCCAGTAGTTCTGAGGGACTAGCGGGAGGCCCCCACACCGGGGAGCTGTTTTTT
D: TRBD2; length: 12; J: TRBJ2-7; size: NA; V: TRBV30; CDR3: CAHAGGPYEQYF; DNA: TGTGCCCACGCGGGAGGCCCCTACGAGCAGTACTTC
D: NA; length: 16; J: TRBJ1-6; size: few; V: TRBV18; CDR3: CASSPGSTGNNSPLHF; DNA: TGTGCCAGCTCACCAGGGTCCACAGGGAACAATTCACCCCTCCACTTT
D: NA; length: 15; J: TRBJ2-3; size: NA; V: TRBV6-4; CDR3: CASSVAGAATDTQYF; DNA: TGTGCCAGCAGTGTAGCAGGGGCCGCCACAGATACGCAGTATTTT
D: NA; length: 13; J: TRBJ2-7; size: NA; V: TRBV2; CDR3: CASRRDSAYEQYF; DNA: TGTGCCAGCAGGCGGGACTCGGCCTACGAGCAGTACTTC
D: TRBD1; length: 17; J: TRBJ2-6; size: NA; V: TRBV19; CDR3: CASFRGTGGSGANVLTF; DNA: TGTGCCAGTTTCCGTGGAACAGGGGGCTCTGGGGCCAACGTCCTGACTTTC
D: NA; length: 17; J: TRBJ2-1; size: NA; V: TRBV4-1; CDR3: CASSQDSERLIYNEQFF; DNA: TGCGCCAGCAGCCAAGATAGTGAGCGTCTTATATACAATGAGCAGTTCTTC
D: TRBD2; length: 16; J: TRBJ2-7; size: NA; V: TRBV3-1/TRBV3-2; CDR3: CASSQGGGLAADEQYF; DNA: TGTGCCAGCAGCCAAGGGGGGGGACTAGCGGCTGACGAGCAGTACTTC
D: TRBD1; length: 16; J: TRBJ2-2; size: NA; V: TRBV5-1; CDR3: CASRNEGTGWTGELFF; DNA: TGCGCCAGCAGGAACGAAGGGACAGGTTGGACCGGGGAGCTGTTTTTT
D: TRBD2; length: 18; J: TRBJ2-1; size: NA; V: TRBV7-8; CDR3: CASRKLGGRGGSYNEQFF; DNA: TGTGCCAGCAGAAAATTAGGAGGTCGGGGGGGGTCATACAATGAGCAGTTCTTC
D: NA; length: 15; J: TRBJ2-1; size: NA; V: TRBV28; CDR3: CASSGGLAIYNEQFF; DNA: TGTGCCAGCAGCGGGGGGCTAGCTATCTACAATGAGCAGTTCTTC